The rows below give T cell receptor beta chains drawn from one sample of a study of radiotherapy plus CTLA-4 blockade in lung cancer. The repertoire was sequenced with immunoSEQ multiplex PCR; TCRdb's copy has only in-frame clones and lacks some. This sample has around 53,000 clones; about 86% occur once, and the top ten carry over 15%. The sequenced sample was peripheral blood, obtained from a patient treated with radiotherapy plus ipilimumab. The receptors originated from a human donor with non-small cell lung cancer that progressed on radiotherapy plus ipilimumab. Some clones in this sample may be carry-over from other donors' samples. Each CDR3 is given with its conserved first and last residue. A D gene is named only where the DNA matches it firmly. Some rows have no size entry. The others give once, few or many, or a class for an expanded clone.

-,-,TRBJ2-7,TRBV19,CASSKAGSYEQYF,TGTGCCAGTAGTAAGGCAGGCTCCTACGAGCAGTACTTC
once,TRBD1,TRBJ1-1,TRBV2,CASRAPWTGGASAEAFF,TGTGCCAGCAGGGCACCTTGGACAGGGGGCGCGTCGGCTGAAGCTTTCTTT
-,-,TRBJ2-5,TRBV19,CASSRPGIVETQYF,TGTGCCAGTAGTAGACCAGGGATTGTGGAGACCCAATACTTC
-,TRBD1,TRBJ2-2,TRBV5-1,CASSSGQGANGELFF,TGCGCCAGCAGCTCTGGACAGGGGGCGAACGGGGAGCTGTTTTTT
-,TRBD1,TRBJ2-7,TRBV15,CATSRVVGTGNYEQYF,TGTGCCACCAGCAGAGTAGTCGGGACAGGGAATTACGAGCAGTACTTC
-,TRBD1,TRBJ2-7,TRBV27,CASSPLGQHYEQYF,TGTGCCAGCAGTCCCTTGGGACAGCACTACGAGCAGTACTTC
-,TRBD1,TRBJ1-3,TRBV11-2,CASSVTGGASGNTIYF,TGTGCCAGCAGCGTGACAGGGGGCGCATCTGGAAACACCATATATTTT
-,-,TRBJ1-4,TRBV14,CASSLRTPGEREKLFF,TGTGCCAGCAGCCTTAGGACCCCAGGGGAAAGAGAAAAACTGTTTTTT
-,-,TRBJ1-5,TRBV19,CASSMVWGYRDGNQPQHF,TGTGCCAGTAGTATGGTTTGGGGGTACAGGGATGGCAATCAGCCCCAGCATTTT
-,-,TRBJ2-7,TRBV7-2,CASSLAGGLSYEQYF,TGTGCCAGCAGCTTAGCCGGAGGCCTCTCCTACGAGCAGTACTTC
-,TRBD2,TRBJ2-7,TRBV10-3,CATLGTSGTYEQYF,TGTGCCACACTTGGGACTAGCGGAACCTACGAGCAGTACTTC
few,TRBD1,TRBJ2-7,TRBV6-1,CASSEEQGDTYEQYF,TGTGCCAGCAGTGAGGAGCAGGGGGACACCTACGAGCAGTACTTC
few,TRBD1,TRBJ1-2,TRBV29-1,CSVGTGGDYGYTF,TGCAGCGTGGGGACAGGGGGCGACTATGGCTACACCTTC
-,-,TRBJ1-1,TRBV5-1,CASSLGSAGEAFF,TGCGCCAGCAGCTTGGGGAGTGCGGGAGAAGCTTTCTTT
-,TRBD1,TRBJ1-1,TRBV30,CAWSGQGMNTEAFF,TGTGCCTGGAGTGGACAGGGTATGAACACTGAAGCTTTCTTT
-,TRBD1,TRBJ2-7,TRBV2,CASSPGQGSYEQYF,TGTGCCAGCAGTCCTGGACAGGGGAGCTACGAGCAGTACTTC
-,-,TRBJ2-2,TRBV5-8,CASSLGPGTNTGELFF,TGTGCCAGCAGCTTGGGCCCGGGGACGAACACCGGGGAGCTGTTTTTT
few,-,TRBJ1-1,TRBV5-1,CASSAGRGEAFF,TGCGCCAGCAGTGCGGGCAGAGGGGAAGCTTTCTTT
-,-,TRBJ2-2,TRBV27,CASSRNRDTGELFF,TGTGCCAGCAGCCGGAACAGGGACACCGGGGAGCTGTTTTTT
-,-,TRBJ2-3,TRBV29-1,CSVGGGVGADTQYF,TGCAGCGTCGGTGGGGGCGTAGGCGCAGATACGCAGTATTTT
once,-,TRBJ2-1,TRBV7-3,CASSPRGSRSNEQFF,TGTGCCAGCAGCCCACGAGGGTCGAGGTCCAATGAGCAGTTCTTC
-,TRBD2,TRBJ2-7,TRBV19,CASSIGGWEGRADSSYEQYF,TGTGCCAGTAGTATAGGGGGCTGGGAGGGAAGAGCGGATTCCTCCTACGAGCAGTACTTC
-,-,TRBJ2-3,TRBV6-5,CASSFGGNPLGTQYF,TGTGCCAGCAGTTTCGGCGGAAACCCCCTCGGTACGCAGTATTTT
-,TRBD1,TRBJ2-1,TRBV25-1,CASQLDRGTYNEQFF,TGTGCCAGTCAGCTCGACAGGGGGACCTACAATGAGCAGTTCTTC
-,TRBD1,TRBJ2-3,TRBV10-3,CATGQGDTDTQYF,TGTGCCACGGGACAGGGCGACACAGATACGCAGTATTTT
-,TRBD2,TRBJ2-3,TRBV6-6,CASSKLAGVDTQYF,TGTGCCAGCAGTAAGCTAGCGGGGGTGGATACGCAGTATTTT
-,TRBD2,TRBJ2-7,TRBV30,CAWSVRYSGGAHEQYF,TGTGCCTGGAGTGTACGCTACAGCGGGGGGGCCCACGAGCAGTACTTC
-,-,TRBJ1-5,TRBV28,CASSLSQSNQPQHF,TGTGCCAGCAGTTTATCTCAGAGCAATCAGCCCCAGCATTTT
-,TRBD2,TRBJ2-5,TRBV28,CASTLAGQRWETQYF,TGTGCCAGCACCCTAGCGGGCCAAAGGTGGGAGACCCAGTACTTC
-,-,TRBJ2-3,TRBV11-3,CASSPSAASTDTQYF,TGTGCCAGCAGCCCTTCCGCGGCTAGCACAGATACGCAGTATTTT